This T cell receptor (beta chain) was sequenced during a study of cytomegalovirus exposure and HLA in healthy donors. Study-level information: The 120 validation repertoires used the same platform as the 550 to 700 first-cohort repertoires (as reported by a later analysis).

Broader study findings: Cytomegalovirus-associated TCR beta chains were listed, numbering 150 to 200. In a later analysis, first-cohort TCR clusters were found to tend to co-occur in the 120 or so validation repertoires.

Trimming cost V 3 bases and J 1 base, with 19 bases left between them. CDR1 KGHSH and CDR2 LQKENI come from the germline V gene. CDR3 length equals 17 residues. Donors came from a validation cohort of over a hundred subjects, distinct from the first 666-subject cohort. Assay used: immunoSEQ multiplex PCR; TCRdb lists only in-frame clones, some missing. The data show fewer than 85,000 clones, with about 93% seen just once and roughly 0.6% held by the top ten. Worth noting for this clone: Its antigen is not identified.

V is TRBV18 and J is TRBJ2-7; the D gene is possibly TRBD1 (5 bases). The TCR was taken from a woman under 30 in good health and CMV-seronegative. The sequenced material came from PBMCs. The CDR3 DNA reads TGTGCCAGCTCACCCTCCCTTGGGGCGTCCCATTCCTACGAGCAGTACTTC. It yields the protein CASSPSLGASHSYEQYF.